The rows below give T cell receptor beta chains drawn from one sample of a study of cytomegalovirus exposure and HLA in healthy donors. Method: immunoSEQ multiplex PCR; TCRdb's copy keeps in-frame clones and lacks some. Altogether 150,000 to 200,000 clones are present, about 80% being singletons, with the ten largest covering about 2%. Material for sequencing was PBMCs. The receptors derive from a woman aged 45 to 65 in good health and CMV-seronegative. CDR3s include the opening cysteine and the closing phenylalanine or tryptophan. D genes are given only for firm matches. Some rows have no size entry. The others give once, few or many, or a class for an expanded clone.

d_call: .; j_call: TRBJ2-7; clone_size: .; v_call: TRBV6-5; cdr3_aa: CATGTNEQYF; cdr3_nt: TGTGCAACAGGGACCAACGAGCAGTACTTC
d_call: TRBD1; j_call: TRBJ2-2; clone_size: .; v_call: TRBV15; cdr3_aa: CATSRGGQGNTGELFF; cdr3_nt: TGTGCCACCAGCAGGGGGGGACAGGGGAACACCGGGGAGCTGTTTTTT
d_call: .; j_call: TRBJ2-7; clone_size: .; v_call: TRBV19; cdr3_aa: CASSMDPTSAYEQYF; cdr3_nt: TGTGCCAGTAGTATGGACCCGACTAGTGCCTACGAGCAGTACTTC
d_call: TRBD1; j_call: TRBJ1-4; clone_size: .; v_call: TRBV2; cdr3_aa: CASSLDRRAATNEKLFF; cdr3_nt: TGTGCCAGCAGCCTGGACAGGCGAGCTGCAACTAATGAAAAACTGTTTTTT
d_call: .; j_call: TRBJ1-2; clone_size: .; v_call: TRBV10-1; cdr3_aa: CASSDGSYGYTF; cdr3_nt: TGCGCCAGCAGTGACGGTTCCTATGGCTACACCTTC
d_call: TRBD1; j_call: TRBJ1-3; clone_size: .; v_call: TRBV9; cdr3_aa: CASNAGQNGNTIYF; cdr3_nt: TGTGCCAGCAACGCGGGACAGAATGGAAACACCATATATTTT
d_call: .; j_call: TRBJ2-2; clone_size: .; v_call: TRBV7-2; cdr3_aa: CASRTTGLSGELFF; cdr3_nt: TGTGCCAGCAGGACTACAGGGCTGAGCGGGGAGCTGTTTTTT
d_call: TRBD1; j_call: TRBJ1-3; clone_size: .; v_call: TRBV4-2; cdr3_aa: CASSQDLTGRGNTIYF; cdr3_nt: TGTGCCAGCAGCCAAGATTTGACAGGGAGAGGAAACACCATATATTTT
d_call: TRBD2; j_call: TRBJ2-1; clone_size: .; v_call: TRBV28; cdr3_aa: CASSLLAGGSSYNEQFF; cdr3_nt: TGTGCCAGCAGTTTACTAGCGGGAGGTAGCTCCTACAATGAGCAGTTCTTC
d_call: TRBD1; j_call: TRBJ2-6; clone_size: .; v_call: TRBV28; cdr3_aa: CASSILRGRDRASGANVLTF; cdr3_nt: TGTGCCAGCAGCATCCTTAGGGGGCGCGATCGGGCCTCTGGGGCCAACGTCCTGACTTTC
d_call: .; j_call: TRBJ1-4; clone_size: .; v_call: TRBV28; cdr3_aa: CASIQEVAGGGGLFF; cdr3_nt: TGTGCCAGCATCCAAGAGGTGGCTGGAGGGGGGGGACTGTTTTTT
d_call: .; j_call: TRBJ2-2; clone_size: .; v_call: TRBV19; cdr3_aa: CASRTGRGNTGELFF; cdr3_nt: TGTGCCAGTAGAACAGGGAGAGGTAACACCGGGGAGCTGTTTTTT
d_call: .; j_call: TRBJ1-4; clone_size: .; v_call: TRBV7-2; cdr3_aa: CASSFIAGINEKLFF; cdr3_nt: TGTGCCAGCAGCTTTATCGCAGGGATTAATGAAAAACTGTTTTTT
d_call: .; j_call: TRBJ2-7; clone_size: .; v_call: TRBV28; cdr3_aa: CASSSPASGHVGWEYF; cdr3_nt: TGTGCCAGCAGTTCTCCAGCATCGGGACACGTCGGTTGGGAGTACTTC
d_call: TRBD1; j_call: TRBJ2-7; clone_size: once; v_call: TRBV9; cdr3_aa: CASSASDRGHEQYF; cdr3_nt: TGTGCCAGCAGCGCCTCTGACAGGGGCCACGAGCAGTACTTC
d_call: .; j_call: TRBJ1-2; clone_size: .; v_call: TRBV2; cdr3_aa: CASNRGRSPNYNYGYTF; cdr3_nt: TGTGCCAGCAATCGGGGGAGGTCCCCAAATTATAACTATGGCTACACCTTC
d_call: TRBD2; j_call: TRBJ2-7; clone_size: .; v_call: TRBV4-2; cdr3_aa: CASSQDLRGVEQYF; cdr3_nt: TGTGCCAGCAGCCAAGATCTTCGGGGGGTCGAGCAGTACTTC
d_call: .; j_call: TRBJ2-7; clone_size: few; v_call: TRBV9; cdr3_aa: CASSKTGAEQYF; cdr3_nt: TGTGCCAGCAGCAAAACCGGAGCGGAACAGTACTTC
d_call: .; j_call: TRBJ2-7; clone_size: .; v_call: TRBV14; cdr3_aa: CASSQATYEQYF; cdr3_nt: TGTGCCAGCAGCCAAGCCACCTACGAGCAGTACTTC
d_call: .; j_call: TRBJ2-5; clone_size: once; v_call: TRBV7-9; cdr3_aa: CASSRGETQYF; cdr3_nt: TGTGCCAGCAGCCGCGGCGAGACCCAGTACTTC
d_call: TRBD1; j_call: TRBJ1-1; clone_size: .; v_call: TRBV2; cdr3_aa: CASKMGQGGLNTEAFF; cdr3_nt: TGTGCCAGCAAGATGGGACAGGGGGGCCTGAACACTGAAGCTTTCTTT
d_call: TRBD1; j_call: TRBJ1-4; clone_size: .; v_call: TRBV7-9; cdr3_aa: CSSSLGTVNEKLFF; cdr3_nt: TGTTCCAGCAGCTTAGGGACAGTTAATGAAAAACTGTTTTTT
d_call: TRBD1; j_call: TRBJ1-1; clone_size: .; v_call: TRBV6-5; cdr3_aa: CASSAQGQGFRAFF; cdr3_nt: TGTGCCAGCAGTGCCCAGGGACAGGGGTTTAGAGCTTTCTTT
d_call: TRBD1; j_call: TRBJ1-6; clone_size: .; v_call: TRBV19; cdr3_aa: CASSIGWTGNSPLHF; cdr3_nt: TGTGCCAGTAGTATAGGCTGGACAGGAAATTCACCCCTCCACTTT
d_call: .; j_call: TRBJ2-7; clone_size: .; v_call: TRBV5-8; cdr3_aa: CASSFYNSYEQYF; cdr3_nt: TGTGCCAGCAGCTTTTATAACTCCTACGAGCAGTACTTC
d_call: .; j_call: TRBJ2-3; clone_size: .; v_call: TRBV7-3; cdr3_aa: CASSLSLSNTQYF; cdr3_nt: TGTGCCAGCAGCTTAAGCCTTAGTAATACGCAGTATTTT
d_call: .; j_call: TRBJ1-1; clone_size: .; v_call: TRBV5-8; cdr3_aa: CASSFRNTEAFF; cdr3_nt: TGTGCCAGCAGCTTCAGGAACACTGAAGCTTTCTTT
d_call: TRBD1; j_call: TRBJ1-2; clone_size: .; v_call: TRBV12-5; cdr3_aa: CASGFGQDSGYTF; cdr3_nt: TGTGCTAGTGGTTTCGGACAGGACAGCGGCTACACCTTC
d_call: TRBD2; j_call: TRBJ2-1; clone_size: .; v_call: TRBV6-4; cdr3_aa: CASSGLAGAYEQFF; cdr3_nt: TGTGCCAGCAGCGGACTAGCGGGAGCCTATGAGCAGTTCTTC
d_call: TRBD2; j_call: TRBJ2-1; clone_size: .; v_call: TRBV27; cdr3_aa: CASSLIAGGPLNEQFF; cdr3_nt: TGTGCCAGCAGTTTAATAGCGGGTGGACCCCTCAATGAGCAGTTCTTC
d_call: TRBD2; j_call: TRBJ2-7; clone_size: once; v_call: TRBV7-2; cdr3_aa: CASSSRTSEAYEQYF; cdr3_nt: TGTGCCAGCAGCTCACGGACTAGCGAAGCCTACGAGCAGTACTTC
d_call: .; j_call: TRBJ2-6; clone_size: .; v_call: TRBV7-3; cdr3_aa: CSSRPLPSGANVLTF; cdr3_nt: TGTTCCAGCAGACCCCTACCCTCTGGGGCCAACGTCCTGACTTTC
d_call: .; j_call: TRBJ1-6; clone_size: .; v_call: TRBV30; cdr3_aa: CAWSPLAGNNSPLHF; cdr3_nt: TGTGCCTGGAGTCCCCTGGCAGGGAATAATTCACCCCTCCACTTT
d_call: .; j_call: TRBJ2-7; clone_size: .; v_call: TRBV28; cdr3_aa: CASSSPVDSYEQYF; cdr3_nt: TGTGCCAGCAGTTCCCCTGTCGACAGCTACGAGCAGTACTTC
d_call: TRBD1; j_call: TRBJ2-7; clone_size: .; v_call: TRBV4-3; cdr3_aa: CASSQRTGHYEQYF; cdr3_nt: TGCGCCAGCAGCCAAAGGACAGGGCACTACGAGCAGTACTTC
d_call: TRBD2; j_call: TRBJ2-3; clone_size: .; v_call: TRBV7-2; cdr3_aa: CASSPRGGPGTDTQYF; cdr3_nt: TGTGCCAGCAGCCCCCGCGGGGGGCCGGGCACAGATACGCAGTATTTT
d_call: .; j_call: TRBJ1-2; clone_size: .; v_call: TRBV30; cdr3_aa: CAWVPPGDSGGYTF; cdr3_nt: TGTGCCTGGGTCCCACCCGGGGACTCCGGTGGCTACACCTTC
d_call: .; j_call: TRBJ2-1; clone_size: .; v_call: TRBV15; cdr3_aa: CATSKSNNWRNEQFF; cdr3_nt: TGTGCCACCAGCAAATCTAACAATTGGAGGAATGAGCAGTTCTTC
d_call: TRBD2; j_call: TRBJ2-2; clone_size: .; v_call: TRBV7-3; cdr3_aa: CASSLAGGYTGELFF; cdr3_nt: TGTGCCAGCAGCCTAGCGGGAGGGTACACCGGGGAGCTGTTTTTT
d_call: .; j_call: TRBJ2-7; clone_size: .; v_call: TRBV14; cdr3_aa: CASSQEEVFLYEQYF; cdr3_nt: TGTGCCAGCAGCCAAGAGGAGGTTTTCCTCTACGAGCAGTACTTC
d_call: .; j_call: TRBJ2-5; clone_size: .; v_call: TRBV4-2; cdr3_aa: CASSQDPQAQETQYF; cdr3_nt: TGTGCCAGCAGCCAAGATCCACAGGCCCAAGAGACCCAGTACTTC
d_call: TRBD1; j_call: TRBJ2-7; clone_size: .; v_call: TRBV28; cdr3_aa: CASSSTGFEQYF; cdr3_nt: TGTGCCAGCAGTTCGACAGGGTTCGAGCAGTACTTC
d_call: TRBD1; j_call: TRBJ2-7; clone_size: .; v_call: TRBV30; cdr3_aa: CAWTRDRGSYEQYF; cdr3_nt: TGTGCCTGGACCAGGGACAGGGGTTCCTACGAGCAGTACTTC
d_call: .; j_call: TRBJ2-7; clone_size: few; v_call: TRBV10-1; cdr3_aa: CASSETGILEQYF; cdr3_nt: TGCGCCAGCAGTGAGACAGGGATCCTCGAGCAGTACTTC
d_call: .; j_call: TRBJ1-1; clone_size: .; v_call: TRBV7-6; cdr3_aa: CASSYGQRKNTEAFF; cdr3_nt: TGTGCCAGCAGCTACGGACAGAGAAAGAACACTGAAGCTTTCTTT
d_call: TRBD1; j_call: TRBJ2-3; clone_size: .; v_call: TRBV7-9; cdr3_aa: CASSFWGQGGYGTDTQYF; cdr3_nt: TGTGCCAGCAGCTTTTGGGGACAGGGTGGTTATGGCACAGATACGCAGTATTTT
d_call: TRBD2; j_call: TRBJ2-1; clone_size: .; v_call: TRBV4-1; cdr3_aa: CASRFRLAGGQNEQFF; cdr3_nt: TGCGCCAGCAGATTCAGACTAGCGGGGGGGCAAAATGAGCAGTTCTTC
d_call: .; j_call: TRBJ2-7; clone_size: once; v_call: TRBV4-3; cdr3_aa: CASSQDLLSYEQYF; cdr3_nt: TGCGCCAGCAGCCAAGATCTATTGTCCTACGAGCAGTACTTC